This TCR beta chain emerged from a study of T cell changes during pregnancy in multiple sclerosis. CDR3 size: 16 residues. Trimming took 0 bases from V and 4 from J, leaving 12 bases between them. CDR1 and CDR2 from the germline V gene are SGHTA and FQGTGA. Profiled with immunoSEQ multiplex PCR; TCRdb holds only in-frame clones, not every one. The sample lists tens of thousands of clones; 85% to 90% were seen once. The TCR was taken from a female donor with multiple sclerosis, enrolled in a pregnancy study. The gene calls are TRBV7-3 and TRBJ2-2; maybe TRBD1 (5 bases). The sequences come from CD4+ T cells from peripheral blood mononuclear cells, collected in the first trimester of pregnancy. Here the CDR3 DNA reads TGTGCCAGCAGCTTAACGCCACAGGCATCCACCGGGGAGCTGTTTTTT. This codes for CASSLTPQASTGELFF.